The source of this TCR beta chain is a study of blood T cell repertoires in COVID-19. The CDR3 has 15 residues. Germline-derived CDR1 and CDR2 are MNHEY and SMNVEV (reference sequence). Between the trimmed V and J ends, which lost 2 bases and 3 bases, there was a span of 10 bases. Sequencing used immunoSEQ multiplex PCR; TCRdb keeps in-frame clones, though not all of them. This sample has about 300,000 clones, with approximately 88% found just once. In Seattle, patients joined the study during active infection and were tracked longitudinally. The sequence came from a human donor with COVID-19, enrolled during active disease. The donor label of this sample is uncertain. V usage is TRBV27 and J usage is TRBJ1-4; D is perhaps TRBD1 (5 bases). Sequencing was carried out using peripheral blood. CDR3 in amino acids: CASSLRGWANEKLFF. Here the CDR3 DNA reads TGTGCCAGCAGTTTACGGGGGTGGGCTAATGAAAAACTGTTTTTT.